This T cell receptor beta chain was observed in a study of blood T cell repertoires in COVID-19 (dated by TCRdb to the early 2020s). Study-level background: The collaborator samples originated in the United States, Italy and Spain and spanned the acute and convalescent phases of COVID-19. The material from the prospective study consisted of cDNA or gDNA derived from T cells, B-cell-depleted T cells, or PBMCs. Subjects who had been exposed to COVID-19, were actively infected with it, or had recovered from it provided the deeply sampled blood TCRbeta repertoires that made up the dataset. The repertoires were released in a freely available public database intended as a resource for research on the immune response to SARS-CoV-2. Samples came from the ongoing ImmuneRACE study (first 160 participants) plus 1,254 subjects from 6 global collaborators. Sample metadata almost always included a de-identified subject ID, COVID-19 status, age in years and sex. Where available, HLA class I and class II types were taken from metadata supplied by the sample provider and were not determined by assay-based typing.

Overall results and qualifications from the work: Clinical and demographic metadata were provided uncurated, with the amount varying by source and participant.

The immunoSEQ Assay, a bias-controlled multiplex PCR, was used to amplify TCRbeta CDR3 regions from genomic DNA. In the original analysis: Nucleated cell counts per sample were estimated from amplification of reference gene primers within the assay. To quantify the absolute abundance of each unique TCRbeta CDR3 rearrangement, sequence reads were collapsed and filtered. For each sample, productive Simpson clonality was calculated as the square root of Simpson's diversity index across productive rearrangements. The source is immuneACCESS, and TCRdb retained only in-frame sequences with V and J called. Part of the clones is not carried over; for the studies checked, unresolved V genes explain less than half of this, and the remainder is unexplained. The D gene and trimming were derived from the DNA, and the V and J assignments and clone size from that table. The sample table lists approximately 400,000 clones, roughly 80% of them with a count of one. Clones ranked in the top ten supply over 4.5% of the sample.

Notes on this clone: The target of this receptor is not known. Per-base quality was not reported, and no clone a single base away is much larger than it.

Participants in the prospective study were aged roughly 18 to 95 years, lived in under 30 United States geographic areas, and enrolled through a virtual design. To assign participants to cohorts, the prospective study relied on clinical history that participants themselves reported in a screening survey and a study questionnaire. ImmuneRACE Cohort 3 recovered participants were defined by two consecutive negative NP/OP PCR tests, healthcare professional clearance, or symptom resolution. In the prospective study, whole blood, serum and a nasopharyngeal or oropharyngeal swab were collected from each participant by mobile phlebotomists. Participants in the prospective study had the option to provide additional blood draws and questionnaires over an approximately 2-month period. Blood samples from the prospective study were shipped frozen or at room temperature prior to DNA extraction. The TCR sequence derives from a woman in her fifties or sixties who had recovered from COVID-19. What was sequenced was PBMCs or T cells enriched from blood (not recorded which).

The bases read TGTGCCAGCAGCCCACCTCTCCCGAGGAACACTGAAGCTTTCTTT. Its translation is CASSPPLPRNTEAFF. This receptor chain uses TRBV11-1 and TRBJ1-1; no D gene call is confident. A distance of 14 bases separates the germline ends of V and J, which lose 5 bases and 1 base respectively. The germline V gene (reference sequence) supplies CDR1 SGHAT and CDR2 FQDESV. Measured from the cysteine to the phenylalanine, the CDR3 is 15 residues long. Of all the DNA, just the CDR3 is kept, 45 bases in frame from base 1.